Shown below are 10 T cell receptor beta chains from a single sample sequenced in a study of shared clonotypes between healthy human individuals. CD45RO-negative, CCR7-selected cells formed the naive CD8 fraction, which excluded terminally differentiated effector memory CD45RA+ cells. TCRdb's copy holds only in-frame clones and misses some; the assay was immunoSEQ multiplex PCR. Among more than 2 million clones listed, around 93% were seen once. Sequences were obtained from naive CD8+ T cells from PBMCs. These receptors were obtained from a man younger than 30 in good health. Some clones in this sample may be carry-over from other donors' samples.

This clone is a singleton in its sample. CDR3 region: CASSPDRVPYEQYF. In DNA, the CDR3 is TGTGCCAGCAGCCCCGACAGGGTTCCCTACGAGCAGTACTTC. This chain connects TRBV21-1 to TRBJ2-7; the table gives TRBD1 as D, unverified against the DNA. TRBV21-1 is a pseudogene. This CDR3 spans 14 amino acids.

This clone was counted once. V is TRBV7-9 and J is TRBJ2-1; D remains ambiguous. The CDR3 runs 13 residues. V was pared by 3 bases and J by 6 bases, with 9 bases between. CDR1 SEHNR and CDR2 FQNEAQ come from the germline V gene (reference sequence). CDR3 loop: CASSLDPLNEQFF. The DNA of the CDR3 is TGTGCCAGCAGCTTGGACCCCCTCAATGAGCAGTTCTTC.

The CDR3 loop is CASSLALEGLSSYEQYF. CDR3 bases: TGTGCCAGCAGCTTAGCGTTAGAGGGCTTGAGCTCCTACGAGCAGTACTTC. The chain has TRBV7-8 and TRBJ2-7; possibly TRBD2 for D (5 bases). The CDR3 contains 17 residues. Germline V gives CDR1 SGHVS, CDR2 FQNEAQ. The germline V and J ends were trimmed by 0 bases and 0 bases, with 15 bases remaining between them.

The DNA for the CDR3 is TGTGCCAGCTCCCCGGGGCTAGCGGAGACCGAGCAGTACTTC. Translation: CASSPGLAETEQYF. This chain joins TRBV6-5 and TRBJ2-7; 7 bases match TRBD2. Per germline, CDR1 MNHEY and CDR2 SVGAGI. Germline trimming cut 8 bases from V and 6 bases from J; bases unmatched to any gene: 13. The CDR3 has 14 residues.

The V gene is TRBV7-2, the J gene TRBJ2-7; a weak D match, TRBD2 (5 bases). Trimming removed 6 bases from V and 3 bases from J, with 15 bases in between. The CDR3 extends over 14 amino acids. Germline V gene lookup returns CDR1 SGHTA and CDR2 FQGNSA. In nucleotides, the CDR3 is TGTGCCAGCAGTCCCGGGATCGCGCGCTACGAGCAGTACTTC. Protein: CASSPGIARYEQYF.

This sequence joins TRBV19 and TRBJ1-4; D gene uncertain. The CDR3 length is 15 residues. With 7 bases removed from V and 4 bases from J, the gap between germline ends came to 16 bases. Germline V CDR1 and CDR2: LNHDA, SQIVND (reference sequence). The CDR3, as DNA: TGTGCCAGTACCCCATTCCCAGGAGGTAATGAAAAACTGTTTTTT. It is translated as CASTPFPGGNEKLFF.

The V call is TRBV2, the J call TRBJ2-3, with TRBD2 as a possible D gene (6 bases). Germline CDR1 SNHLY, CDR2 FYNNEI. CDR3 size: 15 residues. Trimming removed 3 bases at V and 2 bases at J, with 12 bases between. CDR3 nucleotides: TGTGCCAGCAGTGATGGAGGGTGGGCCACAGATACGCAGTATTTT. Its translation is CASSDGGWATDTQYF.

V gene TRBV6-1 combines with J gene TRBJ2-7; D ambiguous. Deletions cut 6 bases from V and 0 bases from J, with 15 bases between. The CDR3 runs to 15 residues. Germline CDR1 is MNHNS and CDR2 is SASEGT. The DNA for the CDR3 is TGTGCCAGCAGCCCCCCGGGTTATAGCTCCTACGAGCAGTACTTC. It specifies CASSPPGYSSYEQYF.

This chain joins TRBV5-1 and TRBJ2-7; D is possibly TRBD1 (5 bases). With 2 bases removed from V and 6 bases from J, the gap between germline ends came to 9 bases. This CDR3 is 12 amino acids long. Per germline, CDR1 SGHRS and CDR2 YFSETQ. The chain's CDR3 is CASSFGRGEQYF. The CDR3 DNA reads TGCGCCAGCAGCTTTGGTAGGGGCGAGCAGTACTTC.

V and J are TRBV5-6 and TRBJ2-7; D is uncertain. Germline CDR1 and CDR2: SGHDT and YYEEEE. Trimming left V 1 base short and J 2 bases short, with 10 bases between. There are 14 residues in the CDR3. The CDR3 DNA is TGTGCCAGCAGCTTGTCTTACAACCCCTACGAGCAGTACTTC. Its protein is CASSLSYNPYEQYF.